This paragraph reports one T cell receptor (beta chain). This entry is derived from a study of PD-1 blockade in classical Hodgkin lymphoma. Trimming stripped 0 bases from V and 4 bases from J, with 19 bases between. CDR1 and CDR2 from the germline V gene are SGHRS and YFSETQ. The CDR3 runs to 17 residues. Patients all relapsed after autologous stem cell transplantation, and there was variation in brentuximab vedotin exposure. The table came from immunoSEQ multiplex PCR; TCRdb's copy has only in-frame clones and leaves some out. The sample lists tens of thousands of clones; roughly 89% were seen once. The sample consisted of peripheral blood mononuclear cells (PBMCs), taken at baseline. The clonotype originates from a human donor with classical Hodgkin lymphoma. V gene TRBV5-1 combines with J gene TRBJ1-2; a possible D gene is TRBD1 (5 bases). The CDR3 spells CASSLAQGGATAYGYTF. The CDR3 DNA follows: TGCGCCAGCAGCTTGGCCCAGGGAGGCGCTACGGCCTATGGCTACACCTTC.